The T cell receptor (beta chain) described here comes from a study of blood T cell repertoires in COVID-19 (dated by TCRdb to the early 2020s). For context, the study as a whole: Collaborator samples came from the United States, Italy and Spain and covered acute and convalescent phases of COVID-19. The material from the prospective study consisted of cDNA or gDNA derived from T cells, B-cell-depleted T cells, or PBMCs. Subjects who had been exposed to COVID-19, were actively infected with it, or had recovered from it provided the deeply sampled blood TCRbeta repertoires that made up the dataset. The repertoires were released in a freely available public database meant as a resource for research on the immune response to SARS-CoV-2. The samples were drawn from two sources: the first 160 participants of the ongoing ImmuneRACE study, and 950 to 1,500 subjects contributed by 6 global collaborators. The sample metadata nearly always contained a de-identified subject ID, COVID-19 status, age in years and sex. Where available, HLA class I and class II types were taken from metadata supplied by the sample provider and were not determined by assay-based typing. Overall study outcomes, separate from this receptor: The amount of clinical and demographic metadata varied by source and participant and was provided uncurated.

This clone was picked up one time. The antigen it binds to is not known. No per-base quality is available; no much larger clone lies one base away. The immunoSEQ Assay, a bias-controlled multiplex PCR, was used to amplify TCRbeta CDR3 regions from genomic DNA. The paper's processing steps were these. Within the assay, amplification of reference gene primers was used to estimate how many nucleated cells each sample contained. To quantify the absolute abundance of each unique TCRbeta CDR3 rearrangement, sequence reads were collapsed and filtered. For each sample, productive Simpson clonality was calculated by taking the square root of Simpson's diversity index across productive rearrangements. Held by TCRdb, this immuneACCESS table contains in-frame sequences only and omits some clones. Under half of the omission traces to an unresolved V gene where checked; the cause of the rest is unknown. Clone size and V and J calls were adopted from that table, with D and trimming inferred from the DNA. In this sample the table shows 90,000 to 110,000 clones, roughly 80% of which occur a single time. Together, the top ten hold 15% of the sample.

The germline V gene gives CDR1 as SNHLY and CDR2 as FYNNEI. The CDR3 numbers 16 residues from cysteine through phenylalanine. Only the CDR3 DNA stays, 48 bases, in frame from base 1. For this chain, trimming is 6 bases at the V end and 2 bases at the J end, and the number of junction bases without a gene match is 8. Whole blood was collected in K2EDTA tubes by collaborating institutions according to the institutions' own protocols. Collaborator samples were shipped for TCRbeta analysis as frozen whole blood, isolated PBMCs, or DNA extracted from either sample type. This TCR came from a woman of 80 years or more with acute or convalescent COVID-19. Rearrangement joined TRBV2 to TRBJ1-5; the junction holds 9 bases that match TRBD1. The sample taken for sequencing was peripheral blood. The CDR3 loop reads CASSGRTGVGNQPQHF. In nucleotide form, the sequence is TGTGCCAGCAGCGGGAGGACAGGGGTGGGCAATCAGCCCCAGCATTTT.